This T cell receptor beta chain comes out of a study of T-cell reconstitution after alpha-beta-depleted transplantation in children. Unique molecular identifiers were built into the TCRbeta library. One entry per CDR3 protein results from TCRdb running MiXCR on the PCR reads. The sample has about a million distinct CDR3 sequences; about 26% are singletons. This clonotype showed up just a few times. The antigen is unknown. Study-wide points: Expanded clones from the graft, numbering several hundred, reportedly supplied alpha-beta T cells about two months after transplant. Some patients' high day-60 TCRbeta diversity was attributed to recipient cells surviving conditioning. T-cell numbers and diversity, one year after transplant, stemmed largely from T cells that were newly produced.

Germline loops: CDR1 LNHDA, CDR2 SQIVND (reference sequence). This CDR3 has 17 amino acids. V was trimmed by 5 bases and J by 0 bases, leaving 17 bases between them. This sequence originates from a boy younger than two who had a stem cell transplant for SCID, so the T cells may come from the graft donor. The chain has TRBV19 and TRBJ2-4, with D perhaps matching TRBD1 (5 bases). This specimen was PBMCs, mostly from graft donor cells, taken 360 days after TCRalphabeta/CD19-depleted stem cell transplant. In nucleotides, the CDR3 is TGTGCCAGTAGTTCCGATCTCAGGGAAATAGCCAAAAACATTCAGTACTTC. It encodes CASSSDLREIAKNIQYF.